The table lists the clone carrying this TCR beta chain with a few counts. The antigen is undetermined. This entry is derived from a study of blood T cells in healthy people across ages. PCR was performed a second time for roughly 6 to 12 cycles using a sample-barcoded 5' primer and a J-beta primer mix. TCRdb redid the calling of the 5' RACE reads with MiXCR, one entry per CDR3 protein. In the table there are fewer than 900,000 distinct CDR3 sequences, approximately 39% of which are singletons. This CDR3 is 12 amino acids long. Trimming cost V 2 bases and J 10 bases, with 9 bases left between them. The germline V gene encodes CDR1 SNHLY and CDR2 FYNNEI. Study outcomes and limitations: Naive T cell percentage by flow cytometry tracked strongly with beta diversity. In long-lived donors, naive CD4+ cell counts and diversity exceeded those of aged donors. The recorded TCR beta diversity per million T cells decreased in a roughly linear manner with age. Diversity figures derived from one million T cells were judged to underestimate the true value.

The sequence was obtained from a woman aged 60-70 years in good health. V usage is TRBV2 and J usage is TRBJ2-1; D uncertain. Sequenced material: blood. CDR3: CASSEIRHEQFF. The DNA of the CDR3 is TGTGCCAGCAGTGAAATCCGGCACGAGCAGTTCTTC.